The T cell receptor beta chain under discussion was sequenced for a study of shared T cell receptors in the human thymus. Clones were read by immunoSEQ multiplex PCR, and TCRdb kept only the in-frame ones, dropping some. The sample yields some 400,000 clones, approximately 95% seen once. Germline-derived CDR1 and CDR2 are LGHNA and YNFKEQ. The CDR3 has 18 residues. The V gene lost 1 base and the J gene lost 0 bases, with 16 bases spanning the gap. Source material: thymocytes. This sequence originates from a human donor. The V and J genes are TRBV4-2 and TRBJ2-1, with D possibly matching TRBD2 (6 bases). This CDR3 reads CASSQVKEGETSYNEQFF. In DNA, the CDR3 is TGTGCCAGCAGCCAAGTTAAGGAGGGAGAGACCTCCTACAATGAGCAGTTCTTC.